The sequence of this T cell receptor (beta chain) was determined in a study of cytomegalovirus exposure and HLA in healthy donors. Remarks on this clone: Its specificity is unknown.

The PCR ran on 60 Vbeta and 13 Jbeta primers. TCRdb keeps only in-frame clones here, not all; method: immunoSEQ multiplex PCR. The sample has some 140,000 clones; roughly three quarters are singletons. The germline V gene encodes CDR1 LNHDA and CDR2 SQIVND (reference sequence). This CDR3 has 15 amino acids. V was pared by 6 bases and J by 4 bases, with 18 bases between. Study results and limitations: In a later analysis, TCR beta V- and J-gene trimming was associated with a missense DCLRE1C variant. TRBV6-2, TRBV6-3 and other indistinguishable V segments were excluded.

The chain has TRBV19 and TRBJ1-2, with D possibly matching TRBD1 (5 bases). The TCR sequence derives from a man under 40 in good health and CMV-seronegative. Sequenced: PBMCs. The CDR3 reads CASSQGQGGSYGYTF. The CDR3 nucleotides are TGTGCCAGTAGCCAAGGGCAGGGCGGTAGCTATGGCTACACCTTC.